The T cell receptor beta chain described here comes from a study of neurological immune-mediated disorders. TCRdb called the 5' RACE reads again in MiXCR, with one record for every CDR3 protein. Of some 16,000 distinct CDR3 sequences listed, less than 25% are singletons. The J segment lost 4 bases and the V segment lost 0 bases, leaving 9 bases of the junction unmatched. Per the germline V gene, CDR1 is SGHTA and CDR2 is FQGNSA. The CDR3 spans 17 residues. There are many counts of this clonotype. The genes are TRBV7-2 and TRBJ2-1; 7 nucleotides align to TRBD2. This clonotype was obtained from a man aged 50-59 years in good health. The sample taken for sequencing was PBMCs. The CDR3 DNA reads TGTGCCAGCAGCTTAGCGGCTAGCGGAACTCCTTACAATGAGCAGTTCTTC. Protein sequence: CASSLAASGTPYNEQFF.